The source of this T cell receptor (beta chain) is a study of T cell repertoires in cytomegalovirus infection. Findings and caveats of the study: The study identified carriers of CMV plus the relevant HLA from cumulative public TCR beta family frequency.

TCRdb re-called the reads through MiXCR, storing one row per CDR3 protein. Of about 830,000 distinct CDR3 sequences listed, about 33% were seen once; the top ten hold around 12%. Trimming stripped 4 bases from V and 3 bases from J, with 24 bases between. The CDR3 is 18 residues long. The germline gives CDR1 LNHDA, CDR2 SQIVND (reference sequence). A remark on this clonotype: Its antigen is unknown.

This sequence originates from a human donor in good health (CMV status not recorded). Some clones in this sample may be carry-over from other donors' samples. This chain links TRBV19 with TRBJ1-1; TRBD1 is a possible D gene (6 bases). Here the sequenced sample was cultured CD8+ T cells from PBMCs, taken from culture after CMV antigen stimulation. The chain's CDR3 is CASSTRGLGSRWDTEAFF. In DNA form, the CDR3 reads TGTGCCAGTAGTACTAGGGGGTTGGGGAGCCGATGGGACACTGAAGCTTTCTTT.